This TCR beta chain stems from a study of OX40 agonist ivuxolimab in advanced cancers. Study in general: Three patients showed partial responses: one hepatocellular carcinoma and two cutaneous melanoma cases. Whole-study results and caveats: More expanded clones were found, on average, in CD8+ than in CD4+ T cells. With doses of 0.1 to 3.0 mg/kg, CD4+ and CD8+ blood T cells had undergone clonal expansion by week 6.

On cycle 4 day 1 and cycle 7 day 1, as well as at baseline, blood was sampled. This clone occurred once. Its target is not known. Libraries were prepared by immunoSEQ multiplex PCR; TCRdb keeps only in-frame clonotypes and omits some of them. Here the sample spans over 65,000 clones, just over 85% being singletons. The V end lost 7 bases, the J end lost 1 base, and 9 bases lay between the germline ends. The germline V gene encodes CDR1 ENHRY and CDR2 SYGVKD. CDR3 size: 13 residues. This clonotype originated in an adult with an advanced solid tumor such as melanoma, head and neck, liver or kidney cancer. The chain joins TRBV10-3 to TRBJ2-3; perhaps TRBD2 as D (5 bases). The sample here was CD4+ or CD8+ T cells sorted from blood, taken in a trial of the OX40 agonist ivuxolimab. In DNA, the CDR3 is TGTGCCATCAAGGAGGTAGGCACAGATACGCAGTATTTT. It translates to CAIKEVGTDTQYF.